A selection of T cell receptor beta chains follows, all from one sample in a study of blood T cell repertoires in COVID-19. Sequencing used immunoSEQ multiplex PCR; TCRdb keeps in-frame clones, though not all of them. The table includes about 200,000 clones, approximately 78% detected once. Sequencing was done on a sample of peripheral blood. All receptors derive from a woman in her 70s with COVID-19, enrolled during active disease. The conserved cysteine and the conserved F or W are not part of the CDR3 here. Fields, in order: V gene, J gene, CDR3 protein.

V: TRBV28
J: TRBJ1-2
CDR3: ASSPGGEGMAGYT

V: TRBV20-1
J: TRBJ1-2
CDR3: SASGQGDYGYT

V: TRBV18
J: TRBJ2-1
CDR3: ASSPLDRKLSYNEQF

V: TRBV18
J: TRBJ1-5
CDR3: ASSPGADQPQH

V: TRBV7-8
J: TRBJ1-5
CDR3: ASSSEYQPQH

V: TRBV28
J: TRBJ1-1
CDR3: ASIPGDRPMNTEAF

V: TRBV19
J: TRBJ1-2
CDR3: ASSVGTGPANYGYT

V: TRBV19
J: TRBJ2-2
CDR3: ASSLGLKNTGELF

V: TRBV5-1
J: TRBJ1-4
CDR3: ASTEQGTTNEKLF

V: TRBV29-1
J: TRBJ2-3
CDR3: SFSGRAGIDTQY

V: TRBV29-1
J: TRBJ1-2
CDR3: SVYFRGRGDYGYT

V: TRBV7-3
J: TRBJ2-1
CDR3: ASSLLAGASYNEQF

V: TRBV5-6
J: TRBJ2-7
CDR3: ASSWGGRSSPVGEQY

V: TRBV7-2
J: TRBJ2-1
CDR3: ASSLVGTEVNEQF

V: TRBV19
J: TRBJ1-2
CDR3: ASSNRDRGLYGYT

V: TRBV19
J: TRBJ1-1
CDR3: ASRRDREGTEAF

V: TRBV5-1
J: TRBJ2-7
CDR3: ASSFTGNGGEQY

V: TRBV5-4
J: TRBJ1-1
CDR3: ASSYTGGGEAF

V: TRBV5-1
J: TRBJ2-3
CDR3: ASSLGGLQHTQY

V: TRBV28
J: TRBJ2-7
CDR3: ASSRLLAGVNEQY

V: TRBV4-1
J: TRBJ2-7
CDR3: ASSLPTSGGGEQY

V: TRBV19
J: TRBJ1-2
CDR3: ASSILGSGAANYGYT

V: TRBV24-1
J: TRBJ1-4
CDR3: ATSESGQREKLF

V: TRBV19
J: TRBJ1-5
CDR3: ASSTSQVRGGQPQH

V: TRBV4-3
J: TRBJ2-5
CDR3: ASSQDARTQY

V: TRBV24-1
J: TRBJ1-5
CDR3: ATPRRQDGKPQH

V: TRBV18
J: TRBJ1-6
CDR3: ASSQTKTGQGGSPLH

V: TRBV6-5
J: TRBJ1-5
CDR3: ATRKEDVGNQPQH

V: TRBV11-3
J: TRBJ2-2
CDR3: ASSLDGTGIAGELF

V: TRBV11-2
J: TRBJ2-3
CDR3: ASSLLRLQQY

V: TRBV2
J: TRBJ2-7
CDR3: ASSELAVSSYEQY